One and the same sample provided the 23 T cell receptor beta chains below, sequenced in a study of a mutant IDH1 vaccine in newly diagnosed glioma. Sample time point: week 47, end of study. Alongside topical imiquimod, each dose of vaccine comprised 300 ug of mutant IDH1 20-mer peptide. The antigens these receptors bind are not known. The method was immunoSEQ multiplex PCR; TCRdb's version includes in-frame clones alone and lacks a portion of them. The sample consists of around 30,000 clones, 87% of them appearing once. Sequencing was performed on PBMCs, taken from a glioma patient whose treatment included an IDH1 peptide vaccine. These receptors all stem from a woman between 25 and 40 years old with glioma.

This rearrangement joins TRBV5-4 to TRBJ2-5; 12 bases match TRBD1. This CDR3 has 15 residues. J lost 5 bases, V lost 4 bases, and 6 bases had no gene match. Germline CDR1 is SGHNT and CDR2 is YYREEE (reference sequence). The CDR3 is CASSAGQGAWETQYF. CDR3 nucleotides: TGTGCCAGCAGCGCGGGACAGGGGGCATGGGAGACCCAGTACTTC. Variable domain in full (rest from reference TRBV5-4 and TRBJ2-5): ETGVTQSPTHLIKTRGQQVTLRCSSQSGHNTVSWYQQALGQGPQFIFQYYREEENGRGNFPPRFSGLQFPNYSSELNVNALELDDSALYLCASSAGQGAWETQYFGPGTRLLVL.

This chain connects TRBV5-6 to TRBJ2-1; 9 positions match TRBD1. The CDR3 consists of 16 residues. The V and J ends lost 0 bases and 9 bases, in that order; junction bases with no gene match: 10. In germline, CDR1 is SGHDT, CDR2 YYEEEE. In DNA, the CDR3 is TGTGCCAGCAGCTTGGGTTCGGGACAGGGTACCACTGAGCAGTTCTTC. Residues: CASSLGSGQGTTEQFF.

This sequence joins TRBV5-1 and TRBJ1-1; D is perhaps TRBD1 (6 bases). Germline V lookup: CDR1 SGHRS, CDR2 YFSETQ. The CDR3 is 14 amino acids. With 0 bases removed from V and 6 bases from J, the gap between germline ends came to 12 bases. The CDR3 region is CASSLGRGWAEAFF. The DNA for the CDR3 is TGCGCCAGCAGCTTGGGAAGGGGGTGGGCTGAAGCTTTCTTT. Drawing the rest from reference TRBV5-1 and TRBJ1-1, the complete variable domain is KAGVTQTPRYLIKTRGQQVTLSCSPISGHRSVSWYQQTPGQGLQFLFEYFSETQRNKGNFPGRFSGRQFSNSRSEMNVSTLELGDSALYLCASSLGRGWAEAFFGQGTRLTVV.

The chain links TRBV7-9 to TRBJ1-2; TRBD1 matches 7 bases. The CDR3 contains 13 residues. V lost 6 bases to trimming and J lost 4 bases; unmatched junction nucleotides: 5. Germline V CDR1 and CDR2: SEHNR, FQNEAQ (reference sequence). CDR3 sequence (DNA): TGTGCCAGCAGTTTCAGGGGGGTCTATGGCTACACCTTC. Amino acids: CASSFRGVYGYTF.

The chain links TRBV14 to TRBJ2-1, with D hard to call. This CDR3 contains 15 residues. V was cut by 2 bases and J by 1 base, with 9 bases left in between. Germline values: CDR1 SGHDN, CDR2 FVKESK. In DNA form, the CDR3 reads TGTGCCAGCAGCCAACTGGGGAAATCCTACAATGAGCAGTTCTTC. This gives the protein CASSQLGKSYNEQFF.

CDR3 bases: TGTGCCAGCAGCAACGAGCTGACACATGGCTACACCTTC. Protein: CASSNELTHGYTF. J is TRBJ1-2 and V is TRBV6-5; D is undetermined. Germline CDR1 is MNHEY and CDR2 is SVGAGI. V was pared by 6 bases and J by 6 bases, with 14 bases between. CDR3 length equals 13 residues.

This clone was counted between two and nine times. This chain joins TRBV6-4 and TRBJ2-1, with 10 bases fitting TRBD2. J lost 6 bases, V lost 5 bases, and 7 bases had no gene match. The germline CDR1 and CDR2 sequences are MRHNA and SNTAGT. This CDR3 comprises 15 residues. The CDR3 sequence: CASSPGTSDSNEQFF. Here the CDR3 DNA reads TGTGCCAGCAGTCCCGGGACTAGCGACAGCAATGAGCAGTTCTTC.

Only one count was recorded for this clone. This sequence joins TRBV5-1 and TRBJ2-3, with a possible D match to TRBD2 (7 bases). Germline V gene data show CDR1 as SGHRS and CDR2 as YFSETQ. The V end lost 1 base, the J end lost 2 bases, and 11 bases lay between the germline ends. The CDR3 spans 15 residues. The CDR3 here is CASSLWAGATDTQYF. DNA of the CDR3: TGCGCCAGCAGCTTGTGGGCGGGGGCCACAGATACGCAGTATTTT.

The chain uses TRBV5-6 and TRBJ2-7; D gene unclear. The CDR3 is made up of 14 amino acids. Germline V CDR1 and CDR2: SGHDT, YYEEEE. V dropped 5 bases and J dropped 2 bases, with 14 bases sitting between them. CDR3 DNA sequence: TGTGCCAGCAGAGAATTGGACCGACCCTACGAGCAGTACTTC. It codes for CASRELDRPYEQYF.

The rearrangement links TRBV5-1 to TRBJ2-7; TRBD2 matches 7 bases. V was clipped by 2 bases and J by 0 bases; unmatched bases: 14. The CDR3 consists of 18 residues. CDR1 and CDR2 (germline): SGHRS, YFSETQ. CDR3 residues: CASSFGRSWGGSSYEQYF. CDR3 nucleotide sequence: TGCGCCAGCAGCTTCGGACGCTCCTGGGGGGGGAGCTCCTACGAGCAGTACTTC.

The chain couples TRBV2 to TRBJ1-5, with unresolved D. There are 13 residues in the CDR3. Germline V lookup: CDR1 SNHLY, CDR2 FYNNEI. Trimming shortened V by 5 bases and J by 7 bases, and 12 bases separated the two germline ends. CDR3 DNA: TGTGCCAGCAGTATAGAGGGTGTCCAGCCCCAGCATTTT. It codes for CASSIEGVQPQHF.

This chain joins TRBV6-5 and TRBJ2-2; maybe TRBD1 (6 bases). CDR1 and CDR2 (germline): MNHEY, SVGAGI. CDR3 length equals 15 residues. Trimming stripped 6 bases from V and 1 base from J, with 12 bases between. The CDR3 here is CASRNGGQNTGELFF. As DNA, the CDR3 is TGTGCCAGCAGGAATGGGGGACAGAACACCGGGGAGCTGTTTTTT.

This clone showed up just once. The chain couples TRBV4-1 to TRBJ1-6; no clear D gene. V was cut by 1 base and J by 2 bases, with 12 bases left in between. From germline, CDR1 is MGHRA and CDR2 YSYEKL. The CDR3 consists of 17 residues. CDR3 residues: CASSQGTGGPYNSPLHF. In DNA, the CDR3 is TGCGCCAGCAGCCAAGGCACGGGAGGCCCCTATAATTCACCCCTCCACTTT.

The chain joins TRBV25-1 to TRBJ1-2; D is possibly TRBD1 (5 bases). The CDR3 is 14 residues long. V was cut by 4 bases and J by 8 bases, with 17 bases left in between. The germline gives CDR1 MGHDK, CDR2 SYGVNS. The CDR3 region is CASSGQGRAWGYTF. CDR3 coding DNA: TGTGCCAGCAGTGGCCAGGGTCGGGCTTGGGGCTACACCTTC.

In the case of this clone: The junction departs from the called germline gene at one end, perhaps through a read error. This rearrangement joins TRBV7-9 to TRBJ2-7; tentative D call: TRBD2 (5 bases). The CDR3 has 8 amino acids. Germline V gene sequence: CDR1 SEHNR, CDR2 FQNEAQ (reference sequence). CDR3 in amino acids: CASSPGDF. The CDR3 DNA is TGTGCCAGCAGCCCCGGGGACTTC.

The rearrangement uses TRBV25-1 and TRBJ1-4; D might be TRBD1 (6 bases). Trimming cost V 2 bases and J 13 bases, with 11 bases left between them. The CDR3 is made up of 12 amino acids. Germline values: CDR1 MGHDK, CDR2 SYGVNS. The CDR3 region is CASSEQGFRLFF. The DNA of the CDR3 is TGTGCCAGCAGTGAACAGGGGTTTAGACTGTTTTTT.

The rearrangement links TRBV7-2 to TRBJ2-7; D is possibly TRBD1 (6 bases). The CDR3 totals 12 residues. Trimming pared 3 bases from V and 6 bases from J, leaving 9 bases between. Germline CDR1 and CDR2: SGHTA and FQGNSA. The CDR3 bases are TGTGCCAGCAGCTTCGGACAGCTCGAGCAGTACTTC. Its protein is CASSFGQLEQYF.

This clone showed up just a few times. V and J are TRBV4-1 and TRBJ2-7; D gene uncertain. Germline assignment: CDR1 MGHRA and CDR2 YSYEKL. The CDR3 sequence is 14 residues long. The germline V and J ends were trimmed by 0 bases and 3 bases, with 9 bases remaining between them. CDR3 loop: CASSQDYQDYEQYF. The DNA of the CDR3 is TGCGCCAGCAGCCAAGACTACCAGGACTACGAGCAGTACTTC.

The genes are TRBV27 and TRBJ2-1; D is undetermined. V was shortened by 8 bases and J by 4 bases, with 6 bases between the two germline ends. The CDR3 has 11 residues. Germline lookup yields CDR1 MNHEY and CDR2 SMNVEV (reference sequence). CDR3 nucleotide sequence: TGTGCCAGCTCCCAATACAATGAGCAGTTCTTC. Amino acid sequence: CASSQYNEQFF.

The rearrangement links TRBV1 to TRBJ2-3. TRBV1 is a known pseudogene. The CDR3 runs 18 residues. CDR3 sequence reads: CTSSPLRIRVSFSDTQYF. As DNA, the CDR3 is TGCACCAGCAGCCCACTTCGTATTAGGGTGTCCTTTTCAGATACGCAGTATTTT.

This clone was detected only once. The chain combines TRBV5-1 with TRBJ1-6; D unresolved. Germline V CDR1 and CDR2: SGHRS, YFSETQ. CDR3 length: 14 residues. With 4 bases removed from V and 9 bases from J, the gap between germline ends came to 14 bases. CDR3 amino acids: CASSRTGRVSPLHF. CDR3 in DNA: TGCGCCAGCAGCCGGACGGGAAGGGTTTCACCCCTCCACTTT.

The V call is TRBV2, the J call TRBJ2-3, with 7 bases identical to TRBD1. This CDR3 is built from 13 residues. Looked up from germline, CDR1 is SNHLY and CDR2 is FYNNEI. J lost 0 bases, V lost 6 bases, and 0 bases had no gene match. CDR3 amino acids: CASRDRSTDTQYF. The CDR3 nucleotides read TGTGCCAGCAGGGACAGGAGCACAGATACGCAGTATTTT.

The chain couples TRBV7-2 to TRBJ2-3; D is unclear. Germline V gene sequence: CDR1 SGHTA, CDR2 FQGNSA. The CDR3 runs to 14 residues. Trimming cost V 1 base and J 4 bases, with 9 bases left between them. The CDR3 bases are TGTGCCAGCAGCTTAGTGGTGGGCCCAGATACGCAGTATTTT. This gives the protein CASSLVVGPDTQYF.